This T cell receptor (beta chain) was obtained from a study of shared clonotypes between healthy human individuals. Study outcomes and limitations: What naive subsets generally showed was a larger estimated richness than memory subsets showed.

A remark on this clone: The antigen is unknown.

A CD45RA+ naive subset and a CD45RA-negative memory subset were split from CD4+ cells. Germline V lookup: CDR1 SGDLS, CDR2 YYNGEE. V was trimmed by 4 bases and J by 7 bases, leaving 14 bases between them. The CDR3 is 13 residues long. The authors' processing: Filtering differed for immunoSEQ, which gave only junction sequences without quality scores. The data were produced by immunoSEQ multiplex PCR, yet TCRdb's version contains in-frame clones alone and is incomplete. V and J calls and clone size come straight from that table; D and trimming were deduced from the DNA. The sample carries roughly 2 million clones, around 95% recorded once.

The origin of this receptor is a young man in good health. Sample: naive CD4+ T cells sorted from blood. Noted subset: CD45RA+ positively selected. The chain couples TRBV9 to TRBJ1-1; D might be TRBD1 (6 bases). CDR3 bases: TGTGCCAGCAGCCGAATACAGGGAAATGAAGCTTTCTTT. This codes for CASSRIQGNEAFF.